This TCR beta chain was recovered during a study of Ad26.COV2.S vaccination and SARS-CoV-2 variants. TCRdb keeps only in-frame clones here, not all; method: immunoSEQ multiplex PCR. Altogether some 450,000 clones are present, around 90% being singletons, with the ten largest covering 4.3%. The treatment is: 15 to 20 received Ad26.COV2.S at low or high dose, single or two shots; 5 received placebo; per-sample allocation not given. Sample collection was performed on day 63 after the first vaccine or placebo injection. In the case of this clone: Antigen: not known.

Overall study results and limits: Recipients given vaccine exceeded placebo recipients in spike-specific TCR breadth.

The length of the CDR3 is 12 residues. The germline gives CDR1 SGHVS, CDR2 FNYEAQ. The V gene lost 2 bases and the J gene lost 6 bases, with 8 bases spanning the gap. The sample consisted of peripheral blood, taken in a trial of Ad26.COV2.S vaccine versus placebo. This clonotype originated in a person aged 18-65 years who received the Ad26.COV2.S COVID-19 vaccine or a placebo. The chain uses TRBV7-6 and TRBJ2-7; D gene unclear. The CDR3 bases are TGTGCCAGCAGCTTACCACCGGGCGAGCAGTACTTC. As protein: CASSLPPGEQYF. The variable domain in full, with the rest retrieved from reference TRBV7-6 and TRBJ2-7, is GAGVSQSPRYKVTKRGQDVALRCDPISGHVSLYWYRQALGQGPEFLTYFNYEAQQDKSGLPNDRFSAERPEGSISTLTIQRTEQRDSAMYRCASSLPPGEQYFGPGTRLTVT.